This T cell receptor (beta chain) was obtained from a study of beta chain features in type 1 diabetes. Study summary: Across every sample, some 110 million sorted cells were examined in total.

This clone was seen only a few times. The antigen is unknown. Isolation of CD4+ naive, central memory, regulatory and stem cell-like memory cells was achieved by sorting via CD45RO/CCR7/CD25/CD127/CD95/CD27. Findings of the study overall: People with Type 1 diabetes carried modestly yet significantly shorter TCRB CDR3s in all four CD4+ subsets. Researchers could not determine here whether HLA type influences TCRB rearrangement.

As every portion of the isolated RNA was reverse transcribed, the sequencing read expressed TCRB transcripts. TCRdb keeps only in-frame clones here, not all; method: immunoSEQ multiplex PCR. Of hundreds of thousands of clones listed, 13% to 15% are singletons. The V end was cut by 3 bases, the J end by 5 bases, with 17 bases between. Per germline, CDR1 SEHNR and CDR2 FQNEAQ (reference sequence). This CDR3 is 15 amino acids long. This sequence was found in a man aged 25-40 years with type 1 diabetes. The specimen sequenced was naive CD4+ T cells from blood. This chain joins TRBV7-9 and TRBJ2-7; maybe TRBD1 (5 bases). DNA of the CDR3: TGTGCCAGCAGCTTGCGCCAGGGTATTGCGGACGAGCAGTACTTC. It codes for CASSLRQGIADEQYF.